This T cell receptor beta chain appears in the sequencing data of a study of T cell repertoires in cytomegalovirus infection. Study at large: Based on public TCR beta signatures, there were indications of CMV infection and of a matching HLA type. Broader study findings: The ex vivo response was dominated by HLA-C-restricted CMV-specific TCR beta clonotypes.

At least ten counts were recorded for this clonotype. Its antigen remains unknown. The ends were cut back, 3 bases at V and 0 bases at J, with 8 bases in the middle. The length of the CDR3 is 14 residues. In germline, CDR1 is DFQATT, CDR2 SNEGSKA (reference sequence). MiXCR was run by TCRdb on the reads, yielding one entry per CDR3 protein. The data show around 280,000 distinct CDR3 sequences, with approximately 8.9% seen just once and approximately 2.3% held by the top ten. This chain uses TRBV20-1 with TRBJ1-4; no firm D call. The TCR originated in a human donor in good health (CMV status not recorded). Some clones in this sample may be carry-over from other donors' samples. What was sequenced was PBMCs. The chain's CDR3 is CSARLTPTNEKLFF. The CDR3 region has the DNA TGCAGTGCTAGGCTGACACCAACTAATGAAAAACTGTTTTTT.